This record covers a single T cell receptor beta chain. No cognate antigen has been identified for it. Base qualities are missing; no much larger clone stands one base away. The library was obtained by the immunoSEQ multiplex PCR assay. For the multiplex PCR, a mixture combining 60 forward primers for TCR Vbeta segments and 13 reverse primers for TCR Jbeta segments was used. The CDR3 region of rearranged TCR beta genes was amplified from genomic DNA with a multiplex PCR assay. On the Illumina HiSeq System, the amplified TCR beta libraries were sequenced as 87-base-pair reads. From the authors' description of their analysis: Across the 700 or so repertoires, a later analysis counted some 81 million unique TCR beta chains, 9 million to 14 million of which were shared by at least two donors. A nearest-neighbor algorithm error-corrected the raw reads and collapsed the reads into unique sequences, merging closely related sequences to remove PCR and sequencing errors. V, D and J gene segments were assigned by aligning CDR3 sequences to IMGT reference sequences. For a sequence to be retained, a match of at least six nucleotides was required to both a V gene segment and a J gene segment. A rearrangement counted as productive if the CDR3 had no stop codons and remained in frame with V and J, and every other rearrangement counted as non-productive. CDR3 was defined according to IMGT convention as the region running from the second conserved V-encoded cysteine to the conserved J-encoded phenylalanine. Sequences without an unambiguous match to a single V gene segment were excluded from the earlier analysis of 500 to 700 of the donors. In an earlier analysis of several hundred of the donors, a V segment was called functional when productive rearrangements were above 56.7%, and segregating when the standard deviation between donors exceeded 5%. To diagnose cytomegalovirus status from the catalog of TCR beta chain sequences, a statistical classification framework was built. In a later analysis, V and J genes were assigned by comparing TCR nucleotide sequences against IMGT/GENE-DB human TR gene sequences. The TCRdist pipeline was used in a later analysis to assign CDR3 sequences and most-parsimonious VDJ recombination scenarios. A later analysis defined each TCR beta chain by its CDR3 amino acid sequence plus V-gene family, and excluded reads lacking a unique V-gene family. In a later analysis, around 650 highly shared, low-generation-probability nucleotide sequences were removed to address suspected cross-contamination and a sequencing artifact. In a later analysis, a clonal expansion index for each public chain was calculated from normalized within-repertoire ranks of inferred template counts. Generation probabilities in a later analysis came from a VDJ recombination model fitted to out-of-frame rearrangements, and those results were checked against IGoR. In a later analysis, hypergeometric tests were used to score TCR-TCR, TCR-HLA and TCR-CMV co-occurrence, with a repertoire-size bias correction applied to TCR pairs. To estimate false discovery rates, a later analysis permuted the HLA or CMV assignments 20 times. A later analysis grouped co-occurring TCRs with DBSCAN, adding TCRdist sequence similarity when clustering within HLA-allele-positive subsets. For co-occurrence clustering, repertoires with fewer than 30,000 or more than 120,000 public chains were excluded, along with roughly 5 repertoires with anomalous nucleotide sharing. The source is immuneACCESS, and TCRdb retained only in-frame sequences with V and J called. Part of the clones is not carried over; for the studies checked, unresolved V genes explain less than half of this, and the remainder is unexplained. Clone size and V and J calls were adopted from that table, with D and trimming inferred from the DNA. This sample is represented by about 62,000 clones; 65% to 80% of them were singletons. The ten largest clones take up approximately 5% of the sample.

The data were taken from a study of cytomegalovirus exposure and HLA in healthy donors (dated by TCRdb to between 2016 and 2019). General notes on the study: In an earlier analysis of under 750 of the donors, approximately 300 Gb of sequence data and just under 120 million unique TCR beta sequences from 180 million or so T cells were reported. Of the 300 to 500 genotyped donors, 70% to 90% were placed in the genetic ancestry cluster associated with self-reported Caucasian donors. A separate validation cohort of approximately 120 different subjects was used in addition to the 666-subject first cohort. All discovery cohort repertoires had been generated using a single sequencing platform. To study patterns of TCR occurrence, a later analysis re-analyzed previously published TCR beta repertoires from 650 to 750 donors and added high-resolution HLA genotyping. Donor age, sex, ethnicity and CMV serostatus were collected together with the repertoire data. Approximately 300 gigabases of sequencing data and 70 million to 95 million unique TCR sequences made up an early release that covered 500 to 700 HLA-typed donors. The study used immunosequencing to profile the T cell repertoires of several hundred subjects and linked those repertoires to cytomegalovirus serostatus. The study combined high-throughput TCR immunosequencing, statistical association of individual TCRs with disease status, and machine learning to predict cytomegalovirus infection status. A later genetic analysis took genome-wide SNP genotypes for about 65% of the 666 donors and used that subset as a discovery cohort. The later analysis used no new phenotypic data to find candidate immune exposures, relying instead on TCR beta sequences and their occurrence across donors. Class I and class II HLA loci were covered by the typing at four-digit resolution. Typing coverage differed by locus: A, B, C, DRB1 and DQB1 were typed in about 629-630 donors, DQA1 in roughly 500, DPA1 in around 600, and DPB1 in around 440. In an earlier analysis of 550 to 700 of the donors, high-throughput TCR beta sequencing was used to judge whether each TCR beta V gene segment behaved as functional or pseudogenic. Across about 370 genotyped donors of the cohort, an average of about 220,000 unique TCR beta nucleotide sequences per donor were sequenced, and around 19% of those sequences were non-productive. The study aimed to test whether cataloging public T cell receptors could reveal signatures of past pathogen exposure. Because of strong linkage in the cohort, five DR-DQ haplotypes were treated as single units for association and clustering. Overall study results and their limits: Sequencing depth was assumed to be roughly uniform across donors in the presence/absence analyses, though that assumption may not hold. A later genetic analysis reported fewer N-insertions in productive TCRs among donors in an Asian-associated ancestry cluster than the roughly 700-donor mean. The sequencing pipeline was judged likely to have produced a cluster of highly shared sequence variants as a technical artifact. Most TCR sequences were seen in very few donors, while some public TCRs were found in many individuals. Correlated functional status among segregating V segments might reflect linkage disequilibrium, but an unknown experimental factor could not be ruled out. In vitro tests confirmed that a few of the cytomegalovirus-associated TCR beta chains recognize cytomegalovirus antigens. It was suggested by the authors that the approach could potentially be generalized to other disease states and immunological phenotypes. According to a later analysis, parvovirus B19, influenza, CMV and Epstein-Barr virus appeared linked to several top co-occurrence clusters. A total of about 150 TCR beta chains were listed by the study as associated with cytomegalovirus. Some IMGT-functional V segments, including TRBV6-2 and TRBV6-3, could not be told apart with the 87-base-pair reads, so those segments were excluded. Because HLA typing was unavailable for some donors at each locus, only the typed subset was used in association tests. V-gene and J-gene trimming of TCR beta chains was associated with a missense DCLRE1C variant in a later genetic analysis, and the association was replicated in an independent cohort. A later analysis found that most CMV-associated TCR beta chains appeared HLA-restricted, with HLA associations seemingly driven largely by CMV exposure. In a later analysis, TCR association rates were found to vary across HLA loci, with the most associated TCRs seen for DRB1 alleles and the fewest for HLA-C alleles. The earlier analysis of 587 of the donors excluded some 15 rarely observed V segments, including chromosome 9 orphons, because counts were too low. Only TCR beta chains were sequenced in this cohort, and the absence of alpha or paired-chain data limited detectable features. The only immune exposure information available for the cohort was CMV serostatus. In a later analysis, HLA-associated TCR beta chains showed more clonal expansion and lower generation probabilities than non-associated chains that were equally common. A further reported finding was that TCR beta sequences accurately predicted the HLA-A and HLA-B alleles for most subjects in the first cohort. Strong co-occurrence of HLA alleles, especially DR and DQ, made assigning TCR associations to individual alleles difficult. An earlier analysis of approximately 600 of the donors showed that most TCR beta V segments appeared in productive rearrangements either about 87% or about 30% of the time, which broadly matched IMGT annotations. In a later analysis, some 17,000 TCR beta sequences were associated with specific HLA alleles at a false discovery rate of 0.05. In both the original and validation cohorts, the classifier was reported to diagnose cytomegalovirus status with high specificity and sensitivity.

The cohort was made up of several hundred healthy bone marrow donors. At the time of sampling, every cohort member was nominally healthy, though immune exposures that went unrecorded were likely present. The donor was CMV seronegative and belonged to the group of 320 or so seronegative cohort members. Every donor gave a peripheral blood sample, and the peripheral blood mononuclear cells from that sample were used for TCR beta sequencing. The Qiagen DNeasy Blood Extraction Kit was used to extract genomic DNA from the blood cell samples. Spanning cysteine to phenylalanine, the CDR3 consists of 16 amino acids. The read is trimmed to its CDR3 DNA, 48 bases read in frame from base 1. Trimming takes 6 bases from V and 0 bases from J, and the germline ends sit 18 bases apart. Reading the germline V gene gives CDR1 SQVTM and CDR2 ANQGSEA.

The sequence was collected from a woman aged 30 to 39 in good health and CMV-seronegative. Sequencing input: PBMCs. This sequence uses TRBV29-1 and TRBJ2-1; a tentative D call is TRBD2 (6 bases match). The CDR3 has the sequence CSVALALAHSYNEQFF. The bases read TGCAGCGTGGCCCTAGCGTTGGCCCACTCCTACAATGAGCAGTTCTTC.